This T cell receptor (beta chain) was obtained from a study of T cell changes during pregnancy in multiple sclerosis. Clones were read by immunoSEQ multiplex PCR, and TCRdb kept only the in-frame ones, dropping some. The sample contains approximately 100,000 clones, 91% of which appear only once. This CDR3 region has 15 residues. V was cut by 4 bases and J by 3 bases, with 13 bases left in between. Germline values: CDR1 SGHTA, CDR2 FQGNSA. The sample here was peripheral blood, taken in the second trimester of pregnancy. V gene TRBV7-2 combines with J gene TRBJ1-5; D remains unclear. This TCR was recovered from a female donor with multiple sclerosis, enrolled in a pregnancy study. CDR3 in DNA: TGTGCCAGCAGCTCTAGTCGGGGAAACAATCAGCCCCAGCATTTT. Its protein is CASSSSRGNNQPQHF.